A selection of T cell receptor beta chains follows, all from one sample in a study of cytomegalovirus exposure and HLA in healthy donors. Clones were sequenced by immunoSEQ multiplex PCR, and TCRdb holds only the in-frame ones, with some missing. The profile shows tens of thousands of clones, over 70% of them singletons. What was sequenced was PBMCs. All receptors derive from a man aged 50-60 years in good health and CMV-seropositive. Both conserved end residues are trimmed from each CDR3. Each record gives: J gene, V gene, CDR3 protein.

TRBJ2-6 TRBV10-3 AISESIIRQPANGLT
TRBJ2-7 TRBV29-1 SAGVWGLAGNEQY
TRBJ2-1 TRBV5-1 ASSLEQAPYNEQF
TRBJ2-2 TRBV5-1 ASSDITGTSGIGGELF
TRBJ1-2 TRBV5-1 ASRTANYGYT
TRBJ2-3 TRBV7-6 ASSFRSGSVADTQY
TRBJ1-5 TRBV19 ASSVGRAQPQH
TRBJ1-1 TRBV10-3 AIKTQGSNTEAF
TRBJ2-5 TRBV10-3 AISDRVQETQY
TRBJ1-1 TRBV7-9 ASSPGQGQPNTEAF
TRBJ2-5 TRBV15 ATSRGRGETQY
TRBJ1-1 TRBV5-1 ASSSTGRHTEAF
TRBJ2-7 TRBV6-5 ASSEPGTGIYEQY
TRBJ2-1 TRBV7-9 ASSSLAGGYEQF
TRBJ2-3 TRBV7-2 ASSLGIAGADTQY
TRBJ1-2 TRBV7-9 SSTPTLGQGWDGYT